The sequence of this TCR beta chain was determined in a study of T-cell reconstitution after alpha-beta-depleted transplantation in children. The authors prepared the TCRbeta library with unique molecular identifiers. In TCRdb, the PCR reads were re-called with MiXCR into one record per CDR3 protein. The sample shows about a million distinct CDR3 sequences, roughly 29% of them seen only once. V was cut by 3 bases and J by 5 bases, with 5 bases left in between. CDR3 length: 12 residues. Germline assignment: CDR1 ENHRY and CDR2 SYGVKD. The V and J genes are TRBV10-3 and TRBJ2-1; no reliable D call. This TCR came from a boy younger than two who had a stem cell transplant for SCID, so the T cells may come from the graft donor. Source: PBMCs, mostly from graft donor cells, taken 360 days after TCRalphabeta/CD19-depleted stem cell transplant. The CDR3 protein is CAISDTNNEQFF. The CDR3 bases are TGTGCCATCAGTGACACCAACAATGAGCAGTTCTTC.